The 27 T cell receptor beta chains reported below all come from one sample, sequenced in a study of breast tumors, draining lymph nodes, adjacent tissues listed by TCRdb under 2016. Lymph node samples came from the axillary draining lymph nodes of breast cancer patients. Library prep was done by multiplex PCR. For sequencing, an Illumina HiSeq 2000 was employed. The public reads were reprocessed in TCRdb via fastp at Q25 and MiXCR, keeping in-frame beta chains. Each record represents a unique CDR3 protein, reported with the most common genes and DNA among its rows. The sample table contains over 250,000 distinct CDR3 sequences; only one count was recorded for over 25% of them. Around 1% of the sample comes from the top ten. Sequences were obtained from axillary lymph node tissue. These TCRs come from a female donor with breast cancer. Some clones in this sample may be carry-over from other donors' samples.

This clonotype appeared many times. This chain connects TRBV5-1 to TRBJ1-2; unclear D gene. V lost 0 bases and J lost 2, with 11 bases in between. CDR1 is SGHRS and CDR2 is YFSETQ in the germline V gene. CDR3 length equals 15 residues. The CDR3 loop reads CASSLGPTENYGYTF. CDR3 nucleotides: TGCGCCAGCAGCTTGGGCCCGACCGAGAACTATGGCTACACCTTC.

At least ten counts were recorded for this clonotype. The rearrangement uses TRBV20-1 and TRBJ2-1; D not resolved. CDR3 length equals 15 residues. Between the trimmed V and J ends, which lost 5 bases and 1 base, there was a span of 15 bases. Germline V gene lookup returns CDR1 DFQATT and CDR2 SNEGSKA (reference sequence). The CDR3: CSAQNLVRSYNEQFF. CDR3 DNA: TGCAGTGCTCAAAACCTAGTTCGTTCCTACAATGAGCAGTTCTTC.

This rearrangement joins TRBV24-1 to TRBJ2-2; no clear D gene. V lost 5 bases to trimming and J lost 1 base, with 13 bases between them. The CDR3 length is 16 residues. Germline lookup yields CDR1 KGHDR and CDR2 SFDVKD. CDR3 DNA sequence: TGTGCCACCAGTGCTATGGGGTTGGGGAACACCGGGGAGCTGTTTTTT. The encoded protein is CATSAMGLGNTGELFF.

This clonotype was observed a few times. The J gene is TRBJ2-5, the V gene TRBV5-6; perhaps TRBD1 as D (6 bases). Germline V gene data show CDR1 as SGHDT and CDR2 as YYEEEE. The CDR3 sequence is 14 residues long. V was trimmed by 4 bases and J by 2 bases, leaving 12 bases between them. The CDR3 DNA reads TGTGCCAGCAGCACCAGGGGACCTCAAGAGACCCAGTACTTC. It translates to CASSTRGPQETQYF.

This clonotype occurred many times. The genes are TRBV10-3 and TRBJ2-3; 8 nucleotides agree with TRBD2. Germline CDR1 ENHRY, CDR2 SYGVKD. V lost 4 bases to trimming and J lost 2 bases; unmatched junction nucleotides: 5. This CDR3 has 15 residues. The CDR3 loop reads CAISVGGRTTDTQYF. In DNA form, the CDR3 reads TGTGCCATCAGTGTAGGCGGGAGGACCACAGATACGCAGTATTTT.

The V and J genes are TRBV24-1 and TRBJ2-3; possible D gene TRBD1, 5 bases. The V gene's germline CDR1 is KGHDR and CDR2 SFDVKD. This CDR3 has 16 residues. Trimming took off 1 base at V and 2 bases at J, with 12 bases between the two ends. In DNA, the CDR3 is TGTGCCACCAGTGATTTAAGTCAGGGTAACACAGATACGCAGTATTTT. Its translation: CATSDLSQGNTDTQYF.

The chain recombines TRBV20-1 with TRBJ1-4, with TRBD1 matching 9 bases. V lost 5 bases and J lost 6; bases outside the gene matches: 16. The germline CDR1 and CDR2 sequences are DFQATT and SNEGSKA (reference sequence). CDR3 length: 17 amino acids. The CDR3 spells CSASKGLSGQGHEKLFF. The CDR3 DNA follows: TGCAGTGCTTCCAAGGGTTTGTCGGGACAGGGTCATGAAAAACTGTTTTTT.

The rearrangement uses TRBV5-1 and TRBJ2-5, with 11 nucleotides matching TRBD2. Germline CDR1 is SGHRS and CDR2 is YFSETQ. The CDR3 has 15 amino acids. V shed 4 bases and J 7 bases; nucleotides not matched to a gene: 9. In nucleotides, the CDR3 is TGCGCCAGCAGCCTGGCAACCGGGACTAGCGGGACCCAGTACTTC. Translation: CASSLATGTSGTQYF. The full variable domain, its missing parts supplied by reference TRBV5-1 and TRBJ2-5, is KAGVTQTPRYLIKTRGQQVTLSCSPISGHRSVSWYQQTPGQGLQFLFEYFSETQRNKGNFPGRFSGRQFSNSRSEMNVSTLELGDSALYLCASSLATGTSGTQYFGPGTRLLVL.

Note on this clonotype: Given a much more abundant clone one base away, this may be a read error. The chain has TRBV19 and TRBJ2-7, with 9 bases lining up with TRBD2. Germline V gene lookup returns CDR1 LNHDA and CDR2 SQIVND (reference sequence). The CDR3 has 16 amino acids. The CDR3 nucleotides are TGTGCCAGTAGTATCGGGGTAGCGGGAGCATCCTACGAGCACTACTTC. Its protein product is CASSIGVAGASYEHYF. The entire variable domain, with the rest obtained from reference TRBV19 and TRBJ2-7, is as follows: DGGITQSPKYLFRKEGQNVTLSCEQNLNHDAMYWYRQDPGQGLRLIYYSQIVNDFQKGDIAEGYSVSREKKESFPLTVTSAQKNPTAFYLCASSIGVAGASYEHYFGPGTRLTVT.

This clonotype was observed many times. The chain uses TRBV7-2 and TRBJ2-7; D is perhaps TRBD1 (6 bases). Germline CDR1 reads SGHTA; CDR2 reads FQGNSA. CDR3 length: 12 amino acids. V was clipped by 3 bases and J by 5 bases, with 8 bases between them. CDR3 coding DNA: TGTGCCAGCAGCTTTTACAGGGACGAGCAGTACTTC. Protein sequence: CASSFYRDEQYF.

Here the CDR3 reads CASSHGSDPGFGETQYF. The CDR3, as DNA: TGCGCCAGCAGCCATGGGAGTGATCCCGGGTTCGGAGAGACCCAGTACTTC. This chain connects TRBV5-1 to TRBJ2-5, with D possibly being TRBD2 (5 bases). Trimming pared 4 bases from V and 4 bases from J, leaving 23 bases between. Per germline, CDR1 SGHRS and CDR2 YFSETQ. The CDR3 is made up of 17 amino acids. Complete variable domain (other parts from reference TRBV5-1 and TRBJ2-5): KAGVTQTPRYLIKTRGQQVTLSCSPISGHRSVSWYQQTPGQGLQFLFEYFSETQRNKGNFPGRFSGRQFSNSRSEMNVSTLELGDSALYLCASSHGSDPGFGETQYFGPGTRLLVL.

This clonotype occurred many times. This chain's CDR3 is CASSSQTPHSGNTIYF. The DNA of the CDR3 is TGTGCCAGCAGTTCGCAGACACCGCACTCTGGAAACACCATATATTTT. The rearrangement links TRBV2 to TRBJ1-3; no clear D. Germline values: CDR1 SNHLY, CDR2 FYNNEI. This CDR3 region has 16 residues. Trimming cost V 5 bases and J 0 bases, with 14 bases left between them.

On this clonotype itself: Since a much larger clone is just one base distant, this may be a read error. The rearrangement joins TRBV12-3 or TRBV12-4 to TRBJ2-1; the match to TRBD2 covers 9 bases. CDR3 length equals 15 residues. CDR3 DNA sequence: TGTGCCAGCATCCACCCCCGGCAGCGGGAGGATGAGCAGTCCTTC. Translating gives CASIHPRQREDEQSF.

This clonotype was recorded many times. This chain connects TRBV5-1 to TRBJ1-3; unclear D gene. Germline CDR1 SGHRS, CDR2 YFSETQ. CDR3 size: 15 residues. The ends were cut back, 0 bases at V and 2 bases at J, with 9 bases in the middle. CDR3 sequence reads: CASSLGLSPGNTIYF. The CDR3 nucleotides are TGCGCCAGCAGCTTGGGCCTCTCCCCTGGAAACACCATATATTTT.

Concerning this clonotype: A much larger clone sits a single nucleotide away, making a read error possible. J is TRBJ2-3 and V is TRBV5-5; D assignment may be TRBD1 or TRBD2 (6 bases each). Germline CDR1 SGHKS, CDR2 YYEKEE (reference sequence). The CDR3 extends over 15 amino acids. Trimming removed 4 bases from V and 2 bases from J, with 14 bases in between. The CDR3 spells CASSPDGGHTDTQYF. The CDR3, as DNA: TGTGCCAGCAGCCCTGACGGGGGACACACAGATACGCAGTATTTT.

This chain uses TRBV20-1 with TRBJ2-7, with unresolved D. Germline V CDR1 and CDR2: DFQATT, SNEGSKA (reference sequence). This CDR3 is built from 13 residues. V shed 1 base and J shed 3 bases, with 10 bases lying between them. The CDR3: CSARVGNVYEQYF. The CDR3 DNA reads TGCAGTGCTAGAGTTGGCAACGTCTACGAGCAGTACTTC.

This clonotype has ten or more counts. The rearrangement uses TRBV12-3 or TRBV12-4 and TRBJ2-5, with a weak D call TRBD1 (7 bases). V lost 5 bases, J lost 2 bases, and 18 bases lay in between. This CDR3 region has 16 residues. The CDR3 nucleotides are TGTGCCAGCAGTACCAGACAGGGCCGGGGGCAAGAGACCCAGTACTTC. It is translated as CASSTRQGRGQETQYF.

This clonotype was detected many times. The chain couples TRBV7-8 to TRBJ1-2, with a tentative D call TRBD1 (5 bases). From germline, CDR1 is SGHVS and CDR2 FQNEAQ. Trimming took 5 bases from V and 8 from J, leaving 18 bases between them. This CDR3 is 14 amino acids long. This chain's CDR3 is CASSNQGSGGGYTF. CDR3 bases: TGTGCCAGCAGCAACCAGGGTTCCGGCGGCGGCTACACCTTC.

In its sample, this clonotype was seen many times. V gene TRBV20-1 combines with J gene TRBJ2-7, with D uncertain. The CDR3 consists of 14 residues. Trimming shortened V by 1 base and J by 2 bases, and 12 bases separated the two germline ends. Germline assignment: CDR1 DFQATT and CDR2 SNEGSKA (reference sequence). The CDR3 spells CSARANSGPYEQYF. CDR3 sequence (DNA): TGCAGTGCTAGAGCCAACTCGGGCCCCTACGAGCAGTACTTC.

This clonotype was detected a few times. The CDR3 DNA reads TGTGCCAGCAGCCGACTAGCGGGATCGGGGAATGAGCAGTTCTTC. Translating gives CASSRLAGSGNEQFF. J is TRBJ2-1 and V is TRBV27, with 11 positions matching TRBD2. This CDR3 region has 15 residues. Germline trimming cut 6 bases from V and 7 bases from J; bases unmatched to any gene: 8. Germline-derived CDR1 and CDR2 are MNHEY and SMNVEV (reference sequence).

On this clonotype itself: This may be a read error: a much more frequent sequence differs by one nucleotide. V usage is TRBV6-1 and J usage is TRBJ2-7; D is possibly TRBD1 (6 bases). Germline CDR1 MNHNS, CDR2 SASEGT. This CDR3 contains 13 residues. The CDR3 loop is CTSSEGGRTEQYF. The CDR3 DNA is TGTACCAGCAGTGAAGGGGGACGGACTGAGCAGTACTTC.

The V gene is TRBV18, the J gene TRBJ2-7; possibly TRBD1 or TRBD2 for D (6 bases each). Per germline, CDR1 KGHSH and CDR2 LQKENI. Trimming cost V 0 bases and J 2 bases, with 11 bases left between them. This CDR3 contains 15 residues. The CDR3 loop is CASSPPVGGPYEQYF. CDR3 DNA: TGTGCCAGCTCACCACCCGTTGGGGGGCCCTACGAGCAGTACTTC.

This clonotype was observed at least ten times. The rearrangement joins TRBV20-1 to TRBJ2-1, with 8 bases matching TRBD2. There are 15 residues in the CDR3. V lost 1 base to trimming and J lost 2 bases; unmatched junction nucleotides: 4. Germline CDR1 is DFQATT and CDR2 is SNEGSKA (reference sequence). The CDR3 protein is CSARVGRGAYNEQFF. The CDR3 DNA sequence: TGCAGTGCTAGAGTTGGGCGGGGGGCCTACAATGAGCAGTTCTTC.

A few counts support this clonotype. This may stem from a read error, because a much larger clone lies one nucleotide away. This rearrangement joins TRBV19 to TRBJ2-2, with TRBD1 identical over 7 bases. CDR1 is LNHDA and CDR2 is SQIVND in the germline V gene (reference sequence). This CDR3 contains 18 residues. CDR3 in DNA: TGTGCCAGTAGTATAGATGCAGGGGGATACGCGAACACCGGGGAGCCGTTTTTT. Amino acid sequence: CASSIDAGGYANTGEPFF.

Concerning this clonotype: This may stem from a read error, because a much larger clone lies one nucleotide away. The chain links TRBV11-2 to TRBJ2-3; TRBD1 matches at 7 bases. The germline CDR1 and CDR2 sequences are SGHAT and FQNNGV. Unmatched junction bases numbered 6, after V lost 4 bases and J lost 2 bases. This CDR3 is 15 amino acids long. The CDR3 loop reads CASSSRTGATDTQYF. CDR3 in DNA: TGTGCCAGCAGCTCCCGGACAGGCGCCACAGATACGCAGTATTTT.

Note on this clonotype: Sequence at one end of the junction differs from germline and may be a read error. The J gene is TRBJ2-3, the V gene TRBV24-1, with 10 nucleotides matching TRBD2. The CDR3 is 17 residues long. The germline gives CDR1 KGHDR, CDR2 SFDVKD. This CDR3 is CATSDLGLAEGTDTQYF. CDR3 DNA: TGTGCCACCAGTGATCTTGGACTAGCGGAAGGGACAGATACGCAGTACTTT.

The DNA for the CDR3 is TGTGCCACCAGACTAGCGGGAGGAATCACAGATACGCAGTATTTT. Translated: CATRLAGGITDTQYF. V and J are TRBV10-3 and TRBJ2-3; 13 bases fit TRBD2. CDR3 length equals 15 residues. Germline CDR1 ENHRY, CDR2 SYGVKD. Unmatched junction bases numbered 6, after V lost 10 bases and J lost 2 bases.